These 12 T cell receptor beta chains originate from one sample sequenced in a study of OX40 agonist ivuxolimab in advanced cancers. TCRdb's table, derived via immunoSEQ multiplex PCR, lists solely in-frame clones and lacks some. In the table there are approximately 82,000 clones, over 65% of which are singletons. The material was CD4+ or CD8+ T cells sorted from blood, obtained in a trial of the OX40 agonist ivuxolimab. The receptors come from an adult with an advanced solid tumor such as melanoma, head and neck, liver or kidney cancer.

This clone was recorded once. The rearrangement links TRBV13 to TRBJ2-6; D unclear. Per the germline V gene, CDR1 is PRHDT and CDR2 is FYEKMQ (reference sequence). V lost 1 base, J lost 2 bases, and 6 bases lay in between. The CDR3 sequence is 15 residues long. The CDR3 nucleotides read TGTGCCAGCAGCTTAGAGGTGGCTGGGGCCAACGTCCTGACTTTC. Translation gives CASSLEVAGANVLTF.

The rearrangement joins TRBV6-5 to TRBJ2-5, with D possibly TRBD1 on 6 matching bases. With 5 bases removed from V and 5 bases from J, the gap between germline ends came to 15 bases. The CDR3 is 14 residues long. The germline CDR1 and CDR2 sequences are MNHEY and SVGAGI. As DNA, the CDR3 is TGTGCCAGCAGTCGATACAGGGTACCGGAGACCCAGTACTTC. It codes for CASSRYRVPETQYF.

This clone was found once. V usage is TRBV19 and J usage is TRBJ1-1; 10 bases align to TRBD1. The germline CDR1 and CDR2 sequences are LNHDA and SQIVND (reference sequence). The ends lost 8 bases at V and 0 bases at J; junction bases unmatched: 6. CDR3 length equals 15 residues. CDR3 bases: TGTGCCAGTCGGGACAGGGGCGGGATGAACACTGAAGCTTTCTTT. Protein sequence: CASRDRGGMNTEAFF.

The chain combines TRBV7-6 with TRBJ1-1; the match to TRBD1 covers 8 bases. Trimming took 1 base from V and 5 from J; bases not matched to a gene: 6. Germline-derived CDR1 and CDR2 are SGHVS and FNYEAQ. CDR3 length equals 15 residues. CDR3 coding DNA: TGTGCCAGCAGCTTAGTACAGGGGGTTGGGACTGAAGCTTTCTTT. This codes for CASSLVQGVGTEAFF.

The chain employs TRBV6-1 and TRBJ2-3; the D is unclear. Germline values: CDR1 MNHNS, CDR2 SASEGT. This CDR3 has 13 residues. Trimming removed 1 base at V and 5 bases at J, with 7 bases between. CDR3 region: CASSEGGRDTQYF. The CDR3 bases are TGTGCCAGCAGTGAAGGGGGTAGAGATACGCAGTATTTT.

This clone was picked up a small number of times. The chain employs TRBV4-1 and TRBJ2-3, with 11 bases fitting TRBD1. The V segment lost 3 bases and the J segment 4 bases; nucleotides outside the gene matches: 12. This CDR3 has 18 amino acids. Germline CDR1 and CDR2: MGHRA and YSYEKL. Here the CDR3 DNA reads TGCGCCAGCAGCCAGCACCGGACGGACAGGGGGCTCGCAGATACGCAGTATTTT. This encodes CASSQHRTDRGLADTQYF.

The V gene is TRBV27, the J gene TRBJ2-5; D unclear. The germline gives CDR1 MNHEY, CDR2 SMNVEV (reference sequence). This CDR3 comprises 13 residues. Deletions cut 3 bases from V and 2 bases from J, with 7 bases between. The CDR3 bases are TGTGCCAGCAGTTTTCGCTCACAAGAGACCCAGTACTTC. Amino acids: CASSFRSQETQYF.

This clone was observed a few times. This sequence joins TRBV10-3 and TRBJ2-7; tentatively, D is TRBD2 (6 bases). Trimming took off 4 bases at V and 3 bases at J, with 13 bases between the two ends. Germline V gene lookup returns CDR1 ENHRY and CDR2 SYGVKD. The CDR3 has 14 residues. This CDR3 reads CAISGGVKDYEQYF. The CDR3 DNA reads as TGTGCCATCAGTGGGGGGGTAAAAGACTACGAGCAGTACTTC.

The CDR3 nucleotides read TGTGCCAGCAGCTTGGAGGGCAACTATAATTCACCCCTCCACTTT. This codes for CASSLEGNYNSPLHF. The V and J genes are TRBV7-6 and TRBJ1-6; D is unclear. V dropped 3 bases and J dropped 3 bases, with 9 bases sitting between them. Germline V lookup: CDR1 SGHVS, CDR2 FNYEAQ. The CDR3 has 15 residues.

This chain joins TRBV2 and TRBJ2-2; the D is unclear. The germline CDR1 and CDR2 sequences are SNHLY and FYNNEI. V was clipped by 7 bases and J by 3 bases, with 15 bases between them. The CDR3 sequence is 15 residues long. The CDR3, as DNA: TGTGCCAGCACCATCTCAATCGGTTACACCGGGGAGCTGTTTTTT. Protein: CASTISIGYTGELFF.

The rearrangement uses TRBV5-4 and TRBJ1-5; TRBD1 might be the D (6 bases). Trimming pared 2 bases from V and 4 bases from J, leaving 16 bases between. CDR3 size: 16 residues. CDR1 and CDR2 from the germline V gene are SGHNT and YYREEE (reference sequence). In DNA form, the CDR3 reads TGTGCCAGCAGCTTTGGGGGGGCAGGGGCTAATCAGCCCCAGCATTTT. It is translated as CASSFGGAGANQPQHF. Looking up the rest from reference TRBV5-4 and TRBJ1-5 gives the full variable domain: ETGVTQSPTHLIKTRGQQVTLRCSSQSGHNTVSWYQQALGQGPQFIFQYYREEENGRGNFPPRFSGLQFPNYSSELNVNALELDDSALYLCASSFGGAGANQPQHFGDGTRLSIL.

The sample holds a few counts of this clone. V usage is TRBV5-1 and J usage is TRBJ2-1, with D perhaps matching TRBD2 (7 bases). V was clipped by 0 bases and J by 8 bases, with 12 bases between them. Germline loops: CDR1 SGHRS, CDR2 YFSETQ. The CDR3 is made up of 14 amino acids. CDR3 in amino acids: CASSLAPGGDEQFF. Here the CDR3 DNA reads TGCGCCAGCAGCTTGGCCCCGGGGGGCGATGAGCAGTTCTTC.